The 5 T cell receptor beta chains below were found in one sample sequenced in a study of blood T cells in healthy people across ages. For the second PCR, which ran for about 6 to 11 cycles, a sample-barcoded 5' primer and a J-beta primer mix were used. TCRdb used MiXCR to reprocess the 5' RACE reads, holding one entry per CDR3 protein. In the table there are hundreds of thousands of distinct CDR3 sequences, approximately 25% of which are singletons. This sample also appeared in a second study, on T cells of mothers and their children.

The sample was blood. The receptors shown here come from a boy between 5 and 17 years old in good health.

This clonotype showed up just a few times. The rearrangement joins TRBV5-1 to TRBJ2-3; no clear D gene. CDR3 size: 13 residues. CDR1 is SGHRS, CDR2 YFSETQ, per germline. V was clipped by 5 bases and J by 0 bases, with 7 bases between them. The CDR3 DNA reads as TGCGCCAGCAGGCCCACTAGCACAGATACGCAGTATTTT. This sequence encodes CASRPTSTDTQYF.

The V and J genes are TRBV7-9 and TRBJ1-2, with 9 bases fitting TRBD1. The V gene end was trimmed by 5 bases and the J gene end by 7 bases; junction bases not matched to a gene: 11. Per germline, CDR1 SEHNR and CDR2 FQNEAQ (reference sequence). The CDR3 is made up of 15 amino acids. The CDR3 protein is CASSPSGGQGVGYTF. The DNA of the CDR3 is TGTGCCAGCAGCCCCTCGGGGGGACAGGGAGTTGGCTACACCTTC.

This chain joins TRBV28 and TRBJ2-1, with a tentative D call TRBD2 (6 bases). The CDR3 loop spans 17 amino acids. Germline V gives CDR1 MDHEN, CDR2 SYDVKM. Trimming took off 8 bases at V and 5 bases at J, with 25 bases between the two ends. CDR3 bases: TGTGCCAGCTCCTTTGTCGGTCTTCTATGGGAGGACAATGAGCAGTTCTTC. Protein sequence: CASSFVGLLWEDNEQFF.

This clonotype was detected only a few times. The final CDR3 position lacks the conserved phenylalanine or tryptophan, pointing to a likely read error. No DNA is shown, since the ends of the CDR3 on it are uncertain; the CDR3 is the one TCRdb lists. V is TRBV18 and J is TRBJ1-6. CDR1 and CDR2 (germline): KGHSH, LQKENI. The CDR3 numbers 8 amino acids, ends counted. The CDR3 here is CASSPLVI.

V is TRBV24-1 and J is TRBJ2-7; tentatively, D is TRBD2 (6 bases). CDR3 length: 13 amino acids. CDR1 and CDR2 from the germline V gene are KGHDR and SFDVKD. Trimming stripped 10 bases from V and 6 bases from J, with 18 bases between. CDR3 in DNA: TGTGCCACGGGACTGGCGGCTAGGAGCGAGCAGTACTTC. Encoded protein: CATGLAARSEQYF.